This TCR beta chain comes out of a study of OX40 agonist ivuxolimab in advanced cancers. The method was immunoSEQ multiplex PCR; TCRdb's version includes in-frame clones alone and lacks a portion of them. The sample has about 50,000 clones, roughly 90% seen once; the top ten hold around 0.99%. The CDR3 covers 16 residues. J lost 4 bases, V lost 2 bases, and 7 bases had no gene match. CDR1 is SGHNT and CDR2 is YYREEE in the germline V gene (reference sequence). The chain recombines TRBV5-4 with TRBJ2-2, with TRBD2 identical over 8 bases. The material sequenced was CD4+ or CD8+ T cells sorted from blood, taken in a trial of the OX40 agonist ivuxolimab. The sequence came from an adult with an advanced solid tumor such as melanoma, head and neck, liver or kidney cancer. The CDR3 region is CASSLPSGGGTGELFF. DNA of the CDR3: TGTGCCAGCAGCTTACCAAGCGGGGGAGGCACCGGGGAGCTGTTTTTT.